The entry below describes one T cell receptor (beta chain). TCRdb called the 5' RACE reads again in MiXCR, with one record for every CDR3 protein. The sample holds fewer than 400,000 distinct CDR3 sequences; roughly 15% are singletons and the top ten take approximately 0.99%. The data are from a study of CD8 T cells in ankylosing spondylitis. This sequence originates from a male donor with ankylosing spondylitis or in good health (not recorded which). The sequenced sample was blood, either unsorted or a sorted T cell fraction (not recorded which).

The CDR3 bases are TGCGCCAGCAGCTTGGGACGCTCTGGGGCCAACGTCCTGACTTTC. This sequence encodes CASSLGRSGANVLTF. The V gene is TRBV5-1, the J gene TRBJ2-6; D is undetermined. Germline V gene lookup returns CDR1 SGHRS and CDR2 YFSETQ. This CDR3 is 15 amino acids long. V lost 0 bases and J lost 0, with 4 bases in between.